This T cell receptor (beta chain) was profiled in a study of cytomegalovirus exposure and HLA in healthy donors. Study-wide background: A prior analysis found 117 million unique TCR beta sequences from about 179 million T cells.

As for this clone: The antigen is undetermined.

Study-level results: Immune exposure information available was restricted to CMV serostatus. The authors reported that TCR beta sequences could predict HLA-A and HLA-B alleles. These predictions were accurate for most subjects in the first cohort. Overall, about 160 TCR beta chains were annotated as cytomegalovirus-associated.

The PCR employed 60 Vbeta primers together with 13 Jbeta primers. TCRdb keeps only in-frame clones here, not all; method: immunoSEQ multiplex PCR. Of roughly 170,000 clones detected, roughly four fifths appear once; the ten largest clones hold more than 1.5%. With 3 bases removed from V and 12 bases from J, the gap between germline ends came to 12 bases. There are 11 residues in the CDR3. CDR1 is DFQATT, CDR2 SNEGSKA, per germline (reference sequence). The J gene is TRBJ2-1, the V gene TRBV20-1; D might be TRBD2 (6 bases). The sequence was collected from a man in his forties or fifties in good health and CMV-seronegative. The sample consisted of PBMCs. DNA for the CDR3: TGCAGTGCTAGTGGGCGGGGCTGGCAGTTCTTC. This sequence encodes CSASGRGWQFF.